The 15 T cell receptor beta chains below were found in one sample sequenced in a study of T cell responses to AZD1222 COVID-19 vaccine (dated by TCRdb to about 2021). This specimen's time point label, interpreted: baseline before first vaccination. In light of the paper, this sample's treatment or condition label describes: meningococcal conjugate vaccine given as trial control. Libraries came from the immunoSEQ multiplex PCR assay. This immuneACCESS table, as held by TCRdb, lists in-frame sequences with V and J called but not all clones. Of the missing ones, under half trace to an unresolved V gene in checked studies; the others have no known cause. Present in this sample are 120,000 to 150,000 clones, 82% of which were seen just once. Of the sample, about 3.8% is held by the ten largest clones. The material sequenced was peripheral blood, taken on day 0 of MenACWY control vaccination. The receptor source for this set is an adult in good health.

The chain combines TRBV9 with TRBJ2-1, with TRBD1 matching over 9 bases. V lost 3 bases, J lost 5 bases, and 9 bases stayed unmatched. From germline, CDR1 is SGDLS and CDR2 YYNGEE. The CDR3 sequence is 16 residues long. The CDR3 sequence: CASSATGQGINNEQFF. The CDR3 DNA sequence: TGTGCCAGCAGCGCGACTGGACAGGGGATTAACAATGAGCAGTTCTTC.

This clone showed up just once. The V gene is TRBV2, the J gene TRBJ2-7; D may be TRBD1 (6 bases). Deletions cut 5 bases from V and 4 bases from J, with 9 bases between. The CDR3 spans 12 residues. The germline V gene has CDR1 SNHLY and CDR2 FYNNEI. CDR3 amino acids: CASSRQGYEQYF. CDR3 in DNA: TGTGCCAGCAGTAGGCAGGGGTACGAGCAGTACTTC.

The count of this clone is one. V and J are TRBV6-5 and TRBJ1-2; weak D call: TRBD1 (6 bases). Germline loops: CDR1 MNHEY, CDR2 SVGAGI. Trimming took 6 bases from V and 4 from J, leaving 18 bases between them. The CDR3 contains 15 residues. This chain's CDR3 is CASSQDGGASYGYTF. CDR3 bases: TGTGCCAGCAGCCAAGACGGGGGCGCGTCCTATGGCTACACCTTC.

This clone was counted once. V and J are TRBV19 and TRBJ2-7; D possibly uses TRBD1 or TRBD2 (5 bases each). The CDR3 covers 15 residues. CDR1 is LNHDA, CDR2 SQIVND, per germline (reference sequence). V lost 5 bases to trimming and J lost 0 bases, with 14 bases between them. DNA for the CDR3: TGTGCCAGTAGTCCTGGGACCGGATCCTCCTACGAGCAGTACTTC. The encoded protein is CASSPGTGSSYEQYF.

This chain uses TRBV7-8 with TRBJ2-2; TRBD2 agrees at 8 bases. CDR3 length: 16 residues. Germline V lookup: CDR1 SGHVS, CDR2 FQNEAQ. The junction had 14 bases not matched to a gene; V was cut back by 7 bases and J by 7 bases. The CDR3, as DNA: TGTGCCAGCACCAAAGGACCCGGGGGGGTACTCGGGGAGCTGTTTTTT. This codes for CASTKGPGGVLGELFF.

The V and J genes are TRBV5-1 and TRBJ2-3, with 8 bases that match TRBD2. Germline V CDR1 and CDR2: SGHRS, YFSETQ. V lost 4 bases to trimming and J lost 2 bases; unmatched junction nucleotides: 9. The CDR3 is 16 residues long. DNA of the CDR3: TGCGCCAGCAGCAGGTCGGGGGGGCCCGACACAGATACGCAGTATTTT. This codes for CASSRSGGPDTDTQYF.

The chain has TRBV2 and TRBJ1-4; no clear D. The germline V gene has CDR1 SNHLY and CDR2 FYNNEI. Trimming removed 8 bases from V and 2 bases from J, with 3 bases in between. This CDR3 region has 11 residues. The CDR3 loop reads CASETNEKLFF. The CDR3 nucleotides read TGTGCCAGCGAGACTAATGAAAAACTGTTTTTT.

As DNA, the CDR3 is TGTGCCAGCAGTTTACCAGGGCAAGAGACCCAGTACTTC. Translated, it gives CASSLPGQETQYF. The V and J genes are TRBV28 and TRBJ2-5, with D perhaps TRBD1 (5 bases). Between the trimmed V and J ends, which lost 2 bases and 2 bases, there was a span of 6 bases. This CDR3 is built from 13 residues. Germline CDR1 MDHEN, CDR2 SYDVKM. The variable domain in full, completed from reference TRBV28 and TRBJ2-5, reads DVKVTQSSRYLVKRTGEKVFLECVQDMDHENMFWYRQDPGLGLRLIYFSYDVKMKEKGDIPEGYSVSREKKERFSLILESASTNQTSMYLCASSLPGQETQYFGPGTRLLVL.

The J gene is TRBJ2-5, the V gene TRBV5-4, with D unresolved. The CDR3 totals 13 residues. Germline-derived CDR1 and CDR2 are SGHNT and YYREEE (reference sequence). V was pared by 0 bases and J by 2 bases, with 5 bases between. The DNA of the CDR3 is TGTGCCAGCAGCTTGGGCGGACAAGAGACCCAGTACTTC. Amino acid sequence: CASSLGGQETQYF. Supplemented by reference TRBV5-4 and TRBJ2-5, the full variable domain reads ETGVTQSPTHLIKTRGQQVTLRCSSQSGHNTVSWYQQALGQGPQFIFQYYREEENGRGNFPPRFSGLQFPNYSSELNVNALELDDSALYLCASSLGGQETQYFGPGTRLLVL.

CDR3 amino acids: CASSLGAGHLSGNTIYF. Written as DNA, the CDR3 is TGCGCCAGCAGCTTGGGAGCAGGCCATTTATCTGGAAACACCATATATTTT. The chain has TRBV5-1 and TRBJ1-3; D remains ambiguous. The CDR3 consists of 17 residues. Germline lookup yields CDR1 SGHRS and CDR2 YFSETQ. V shed 0 bases and J shed 1 base, with 14 bases lying between them.

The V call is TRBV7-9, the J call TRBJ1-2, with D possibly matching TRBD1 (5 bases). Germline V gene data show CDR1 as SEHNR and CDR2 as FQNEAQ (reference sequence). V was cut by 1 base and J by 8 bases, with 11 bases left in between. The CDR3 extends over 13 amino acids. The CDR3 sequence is CASSLEQGEGYTF. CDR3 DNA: TGTGCCAGCAGCTTAGAGCAGGGCGAAGGCTACACCTTC.

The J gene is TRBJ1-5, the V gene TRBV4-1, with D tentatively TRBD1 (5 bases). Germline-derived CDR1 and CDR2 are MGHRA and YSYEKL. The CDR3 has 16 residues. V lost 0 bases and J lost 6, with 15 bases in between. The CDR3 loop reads CASSQDRVAGFQPQHF. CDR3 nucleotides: TGCGCCAGCAGCCAAGATCGCGTGGCAGGGTTTCAGCCCCAGCATTTT.

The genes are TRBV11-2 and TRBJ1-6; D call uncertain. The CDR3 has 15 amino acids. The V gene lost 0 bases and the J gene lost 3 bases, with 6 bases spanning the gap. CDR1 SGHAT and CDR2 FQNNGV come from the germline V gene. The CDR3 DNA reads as TGTGCCAGCAGCTTAGAAGGAGGCTATAATTCACCCCTCCACTTT. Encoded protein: CASSLEGGYNSPLHF.

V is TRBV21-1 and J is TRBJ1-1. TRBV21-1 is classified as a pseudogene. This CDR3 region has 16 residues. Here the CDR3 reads CASSKAGGPLNTEAFF. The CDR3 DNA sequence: TGTGCCAGCAGCAAAGCTGGAGGGCCTTTAAACACTGAAGCTTTCTTT.

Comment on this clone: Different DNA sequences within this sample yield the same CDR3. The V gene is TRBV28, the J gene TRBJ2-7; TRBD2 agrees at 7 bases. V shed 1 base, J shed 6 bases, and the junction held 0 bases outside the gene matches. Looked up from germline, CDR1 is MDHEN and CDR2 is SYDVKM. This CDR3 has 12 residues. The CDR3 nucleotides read TGTGCCAGCAGTTTATCGGGGGGCGAGCAGTACGTC. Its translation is CASSLSGGEQYV.